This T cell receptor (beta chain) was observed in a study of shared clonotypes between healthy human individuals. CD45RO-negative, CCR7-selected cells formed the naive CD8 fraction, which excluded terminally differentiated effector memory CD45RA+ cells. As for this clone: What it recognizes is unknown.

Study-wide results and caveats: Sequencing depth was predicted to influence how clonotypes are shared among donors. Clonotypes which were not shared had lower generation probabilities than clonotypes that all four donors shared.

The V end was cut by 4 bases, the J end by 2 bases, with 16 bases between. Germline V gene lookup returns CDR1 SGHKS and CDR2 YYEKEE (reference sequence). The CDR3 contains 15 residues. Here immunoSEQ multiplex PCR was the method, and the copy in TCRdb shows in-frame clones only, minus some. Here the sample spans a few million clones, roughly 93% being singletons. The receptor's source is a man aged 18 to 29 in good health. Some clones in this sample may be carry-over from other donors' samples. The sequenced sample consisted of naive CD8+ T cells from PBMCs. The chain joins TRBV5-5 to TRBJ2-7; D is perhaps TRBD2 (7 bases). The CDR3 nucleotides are TGTGCCAGCAGCCTTAGGGGGGGCGCGGCCTACGAGCAGTACTTC. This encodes CASSLRGGAAYEQYF.